This T cell receptor (beta chain) appears in the sequencing data of a study of T cell repertoires in cytomegalovirus infection. Whole-study context: In public TCR beta signatures, there were indications of both CMV infection and matching HLA type.

Of note for this clonotype: The antigen remains undetermined.

The V end lost 1 base, the J end lost 9 bases, and 13 bases lay between the germline ends. The CDR3 loop spans 14 amino acids. The germline CDR1 and CDR2 sequences are SEHNR and FQNEAQ (reference sequence). Overall study results and limits: CMV carriers with the relevant HLA were identified by cumulative public TCR beta family frequency. CMV-specific TCR beta clonotypes restricted by HLA-C dominated the ex vivo response.

TCRdb independently ran MiXCR on the reads; one entry per CDR3 protein. The data contain 450,000 to 650,000 distinct CDR3 sequences, around 27% of them singletons. This chain joins TRBV7-9 and TRBJ2-1; D is perhaps TRBD2 (5 bases). The TCR originated in a human donor in good health (CMV status not recorded). Some clones in this sample may be carry-over from other donors' samples. Material: PBMCs. In nucleotides, the CDR3 is TGTGCCAGCAGCTTAGTAGGGAGTTCGGGTGAGCAGTTCTTC. Its translation is CASSLVGSSGEQFF.